This T cell receptor beta chain was found in a study of shared T cell receptors in the human thymus. The germline gives CDR1 MGHRA, CDR2 YSYEKL. This CDR3 comprises 14 residues. The ends were cut back, 3 bases at V and 3 bases at J, with 9 bases in the middle. This clone was found a few times. Profiled with immunoSEQ multiplex PCR; TCRdb holds only in-frame clones, not every one. The sample yields approximately 730,000 clones, roughly 85% seen once. The data were also submitted as part of a second study, on human thymus T cells. That paper adds: The thymus was resected at corrective cardiac surgery.

Source material: thymocytes. The source is a girl less than two years old with a congenital heart defect. V gene TRBV4-1 combines with J gene TRBJ1-3, with a tentative D call TRBD1 (5 bases). The CDR3 DNA is TGCGCCAGCAGCCAGTTGGGGCTTGGAAACACCATATATTTT. It specifies CASSQLGLGNTIYF.